Below are 10 T cell receptor beta chains sequenced from a single sample in a study of CD8+ T cells in alopecia areata. Isolated RNA was reverse transcribed into cDNA used as the sequencing template. Measured with immunoSEQ multiplex PCR; TCRdb has only the in-frame clones, and not every one. The sample shows some 180,000 clones, approximately 51% of them seen only once. Stated treatment: oral pan-JAK inhibitor, 5-10 mg twice daily. The sample was CD8+ T cells sorted from blood, taken between weeks 51 and 52, from a patient treated with tofacitinib. These receptors came from a human donor with alopecia areata.

The chain is built from TRBV25-1 and TRBJ2-2; a possible D gene is TRBD1 (6 bases). Trimming shortened V by 8 bases and J by 5 bases, and 12 bases separated the two germline ends. Germline-derived CDR1 and CDR2 are MGHDK and SYGVNS. CDR3 length: 13 residues. In DNA, the CDR3 is TGTGCCAGCGGGGTTCAGGGGACCGGGGAGCTGTTTTTT. Its translation is CASGVQGTGELFF.

This clone was seen more than once but under ten times. The genes are TRBV27 and TRBJ1-5, with a tentative D call TRBD1 (5 bases). Germline V gives CDR1 MNHEY, CDR2 SMNVEV (reference sequence). The CDR3 length is 12 residues. V was cut by 4 bases and J by 9 bases, with 10 bases left in between. The CDR3 sequence: CASSSGSGPQHF. The CDR3 DNA is TGTGCCAGCAGTTCAGGGTCAGGGCCCCAGCATTTT.

This chain connects TRBV27 to TRBJ1-5, with a tentative D call TRBD1 (5 bases). Trimming took 6 bases from V and 1 from J, leaving 10 bases between them. CDR1 MNHEY and CDR2 SMNVEV come from the germline V gene (reference sequence). The CDR3 has 14 amino acids. CDR3 sequence: CASRRGGSNQPQHF. In DNA, the CDR3 is TGTGCCAGCAGGCGGGGGGGGAGCAATCAGCCCCAGCATTTT.

The V and J genes are TRBV9 and TRBJ2-1, with 10 bases fitting TRBD2. V trimming: 0 bases; J trimming: 2 bases; junction bases outside the gene matches: 8. Germline V gene lookup returns CDR1 SGDLS and CDR2 YYNGEE. This CDR3 is 18 amino acids long. The CDR3 here is CASSVVPAGGLPYNEQFF. DNA of the CDR3: TGTGCCAGCAGCGTAGTCCCAGCGGGGGGGTTACCCTACAATGAGCAGTTCTTC.

This clone was observed a few times. V usage is TRBV5-1 and J usage is TRBJ2-5; 8 positions agree with TRBD1. The CDR3 totals 14 residues. CDR1 is SGHRS, CDR2 YFSETQ, per germline. With 3 bases clipped from V and 5 bases from J, the junction kept 6 bases outside the gene matches. The CDR3 region is CASSSTGARETQYF. The CDR3 DNA follows: TGCGCCAGCAGCTCGACAGGGGCGAGGGAGACCCAGTACTTC.

The V gene is TRBV6-5, the J gene TRBJ2-1; D call uncertain. Trimming cost V 4 bases and J 0 bases, with 4 bases left between them. CDR3 length: 13 residues. The germline V gene has CDR1 MNHEY and CDR2 SVGAGI. The CDR3 loop reads CASSLSSYNEQFF. CDR3 nucleotide sequence: TGTGCCAGCAGTTTAAGCTCCTACAATGAGCAGTTCTTC.

This chain links TRBV6-6 with TRBJ1-4; possible D gene TRBD1, 5 bases. Germline V lookup: CDR1 MNHNY, CDR2 SVGAGI (reference sequence). Trimming pared 5 bases from V and 11 bases from J, leaving 9 bases between. The CDR3 runs 11 residues. The CDR3 sequence is CASSGGGKLFF. The CDR3, as DNA: TGTGCCAGCAGTGGGGGAGGGAAACTGTTTTTT.

This chain connects TRBV27 to TRBJ1-3, with a possible D match to TRBD1 (6 bases). The V end was cut by 2 bases, the J end by 0 bases, with 8 bases between. Germline loops: CDR1 MNHEY, CDR2 SMNVEV (reference sequence). This CDR3 spans 15 amino acids. CDR3 residues: CASSLGTNSGNTIYF. The DNA for the CDR3 is TGTGCCAGCAGTTTAGGGACAAACTCTGGAAACACCATATATTTT.

On this clone: The sample holds other DNA sequences that translate to the same CDR3. This sequence joins TRBV5-1 and TRBJ1-1, with TRBD1 as a possible D gene (5 bases). There are 14 residues in the CDR3. CDR1 SGHRS and CDR2 YFSETQ come from the germline V gene. Trimming shortened V by 1 base and J by 4 bases, and 11 bases separated the two germline ends. The CDR3: CASSLQGGGTEAFF. For the CDR3, the DNA is TGCGCCAGCAGCTTGCAGGGCGGCGGCACTGAAGCTTTCTTT.

V and J are TRBV2 and TRBJ1-4; D ambiguous. The CDR3 runs to 15 residues. V was cut by 4 bases and J by 5 bases, with 14 bases left in between. The germline V gene has CDR1 SNHLY and CDR2 FYNNEI. The CDR3 DNA follows: TGTGCCAGCAGTGTCACTCGGACGGGAAATGAAAAACTGTTTTTT. This sequence encodes CASSVTRTGNEKLFF.